Listed here are 8 T cell receptor beta chains from one sample, sequenced in a study of response to subunit inactivated influenza vaccine. TCRdb recomputed calls from the RT-PCR reads with MiXCR, one row per CDR3 protein. The sample lists about 300,000 distinct CDR3 sequences, about 20% occurring once. This specimen consisted of PBMCs from blood, obtained about 20 months after vaccination. The receptor source for this set is a man between 50 and 75 years old who received an inactivated influenza vaccine.

In DNA form, the CDR3 reads TGTGCCAGCAGCGCCCGGGACAGGAGGCCAGATACGCAGTATTTT. Protein: CASSARDRRPDTQYF. The rearrangement links TRBV9 to TRBJ2-3; 8 nucleotides line up with TRBD1. This CDR3 has 15 amino acids. The V gene end was trimmed by 3 bases and the J gene end by 4 bases; junction bases not matched to a gene: 7. Germline CDR1 reads SGDLS; CDR2 reads YYNGEE.

The chain employs TRBV24-1 and TRBJ1-2; D may be TRBD1 (5 bases). The CDR3 is 14 residues long. With 3 bases removed from V and 2 bases from J, the gap between germline ends came to 9 bases. From germline, CDR1 is KGHDR and CDR2 SFDVKD. CDR3 amino acids: CATSDTGRNYGYTF. CDR3 nucleotide sequence: TGTGCCACCAGTGATACGGGACGGAACTATGGCTACACCTTC.

This chain links TRBV12-3 or TRBV12-4 with TRBJ1-2; no firm D call. This CDR3 spans 13 amino acids. Trimming took 6 bases from V and 5 from J, leaving 13 bases between them. CDR3 region: CASSLDGLYGYTF. DNA of the CDR3: TGTGCCAGCAGCCTCGACGGACTTTATGGCTACACCTTC.

The chain recombines TRBV19 with TRBJ1-2; maybe TRBD1 (5 bases). Trimming took off 3 bases at V and 4 bases at J, with 9 bases between the two ends. The CDR3 extends over 13 amino acids. Germline CDR1 is LNHDA and CDR2 is SQIVND (reference sequence). The DNA of the CDR3 is TGTGCCAGTAGTATCGGAGGGGTCTATGGCTACACCTTC. Translating it yields CASSIGGVYGYTF.

This chain uses TRBV5-1 with TRBJ1-2, with a tentative D call TRBD1 (5 bases). Germline loops: CDR1 SGHRS, CDR2 YFSETQ. CDR3 length: 13 residues. Trimming removed 0 bases at V and 8 bases at J, with 11 bases between. CDR3 nucleotides: TGCGCCAGCAGCTTGGAGGGACCTCGAGGCTACACCTTC. Protein sequence: CASSLEGPRGYTF.

The chain carries TRBV12-3 or TRBV12-4 and TRBJ1-2, with D hard to call. The CDR3 spans 13 residues. Trimming took 6 bases from V and 7 from J, leaving 15 bases between them. The CDR3 sequence is CASSTSDYPGYTF. CDR3 DNA sequence: TGTGCCAGCAGCACTTCGGACTATCCTGGCTACACCTTC.

The chain joins TRBV11-3 to TRBJ2-2; D is possibly TRBD1 (5 bases). The CDR3 runs 16 residues. The germline gives CDR1 SGHNT, CDR2 YENEEA. V was shortened by 5 bases and J by 0 bases, with 13 bases between the two germline ends. CDR3 in amino acids: CASSRTYQANTGELFF. CDR3 nucleotides: TGTGCCAGCAGCCGGACATACCAAGCGAACACCGGGGAGCTGTTTTTT.

This clonotype was seen a handful of times. The V gene is TRBV29-1, the J gene TRBJ2-5, with 10 bases identical to TRBD2. The germline V gene encodes CDR1 SQVTM and CDR2 ANQGSEA. The CDR3 runs 14 residues. V lost 4 bases and J lost 5; bases outside the gene matches: 7. In DNA form, the CDR3 reads TGCAGCGTTGTGTCCCTAGCGGGGGTGGAGACCCAGTACTTC. It codes for CSVVSLAGVETQYF. Drawing the rest from reference TRBV29-1 and TRBJ2-5, the complete variable domain is SAVISQKPSRDICQRGTSLTIQCQVDSQVTMMFWYRQQPGQSLTLIATANQGSEATYESGFVIDKFPISRPNLTFSTLTVSNMSPEDSSIYLCSVVSLAGVETQYFGPGTRLLVL.